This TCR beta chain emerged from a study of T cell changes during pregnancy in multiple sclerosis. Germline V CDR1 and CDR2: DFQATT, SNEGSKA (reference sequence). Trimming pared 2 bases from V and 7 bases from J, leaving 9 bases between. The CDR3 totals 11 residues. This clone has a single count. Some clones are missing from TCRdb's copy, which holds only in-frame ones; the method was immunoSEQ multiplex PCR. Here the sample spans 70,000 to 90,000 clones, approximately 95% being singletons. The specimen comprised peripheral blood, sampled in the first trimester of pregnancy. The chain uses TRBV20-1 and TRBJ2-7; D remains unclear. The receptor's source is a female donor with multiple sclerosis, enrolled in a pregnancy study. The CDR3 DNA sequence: TGCAGTGCTAGACATTACTTAGAGCAGTACTTC. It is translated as CSARHYLEQYF.